This is a list of T cell receptor beta chains from one sample in a study of blood T cells in healthy people across ages. TCRdb reanalysed the 5' RACE reads using MiXCR and keeps one entry per CDR3 protein. The sample yields some 710,000 distinct CDR3 sequences, about 46% seen once. Sequencing input: blood. All receptors come from a man at least 80 years old in good health. Both conserved end residues are part of each CDR3. Fields, in order: V gene, clone size, D gene, J gene, CDR3 protein, CDR3 DNA. A D gene is named only where the DNA matches it firmly. Clone size is not always given. Where it is, it says once, few, many or a class for expanded clones.

TRBV20-1,NA,NA,TRBJ1-2,CSAIPGTRIYGYTF,TGCAGTGCTATCCCCGGGACACGGATTTATGGCTACACCTTC
TRBV29-1,NA,NA,TRBJ1-2,CSVEDQVESRYTF,TGCAGCGTTGAAGATCAGGTCGAATCTCGCTACACCTTC
TRBV20-1,NA,TRBD2,TRBJ2-7,CSARDGASGTSEQYF,TGCAGTGCTAGAGATGGGGCTAGCGGGACGTCTGAGCAGTACTTC
TRBV29-1,many,TRBD2,TRBJ2-1,CSVGGDSSGRSEQFF,TGCAGCGTTGGAGGAGATTCTAGCGGGAGGAGTGAGCAGTTCTTC
TRBV20-1,NA,NA,TRBJ1-3,CSARGGGPGNTIYF,TGCAGTGCTAGAGGGGGAGGACCTGGAAACACCATATATTTT
TRBV6-5,NA,TRBD2,TRBJ2-7,CASGTSGGYEQYF,TGTGCCAGCGGTACTAGCGGGGGGTACGAGCAGTACTTC
TRBV20-1,once,NA,TRBJ2-5,CSARRGAKETQYF,TGCAGTGCCCGAAGGGGAGCGAAAGAGACCCAGTACTTC
TRBV28,few,NA,TRBJ2-7,CASSFPTTRSTGEQYF,TGTGCCAGCAGTTTCCCTACTACTAGATCGACTGGCGAGCAGTACTTC
TRBV20-1,NA,NA,TRBJ2-1,CSARVNEGGEQFF,TGCAGTGCTAGGGTAAACGAAGGGGGTGAGCAGTTCTTC
TRBV20-1,NA,TRBD1,TRBJ1-1,CSARTGPDTEAFF,TGCAGTGCTAGGACAGGGCCGGACACTGAAGCTTTCTTT
TRBV9,NA,TRBD2,TRBJ2-1,CASSSSPGGVYDNEQFF,TGTGCCAGCAGCTCCAGCCCGGGAGGGGTTTATGACAATGAGCAGTTCTTC
TRBV11-2,few,NA,TRBJ2-3,CASSPEGPWDTQYF,TGTGCCAGCAGCCCAGAGGGGCCTTGGGATACGCAGTATTTT
TRBV4-1,NA,NA,TRBJ1-4,CASSQPMEGKEKLFF,TGCGCCAGCAGCCAACCCATGGAGGGGAAGGAAAAACTGTTTTTT
TRBV10-3,NA,TRBD2,TRBJ2-5,CAIAGGPQETQYF,TGTGCCATAGCGGGAGGACCCCAAGAGACCCAGTACTTC
TRBV20-1,few,NA,TRBJ2-7,CSAPLQGYGSYEQYF,TGCAGTGCCCCATTACAGGGCTACGGATCCTACGAGCAGTACTTC
TRBV3-1,NA,NA,TRBJ2-1,CASSQAPAYEQFF,TGTGCCAGCAGCCAAGCCCCCGCCTATGAGCAGTTCTTC
TRBV10-3,few,TRBD1,TRBJ1-4,CAIASGTGNEKLFF,TGTGCCATCGCGTCGGGGACAGGCAATGAAAAACTGTTTTTT
TRBV20-1,once,TRBD2,TRBJ2-2,CSARVLGTSGRGGTGELFF,TGCAGTGCTAGAGTTTTAGGGACTAGCGGGAGAGGAGGCACCGGGGAGCTGTTTTTT
TRBV7-3,NA,TRBD2,TRBJ2-3,CASSSSGGGRGADTQYF,TGTGCCAGCAGCTCCAGCGGGGGCGGGAGAGGGGCAGATACGCAGTATTTT
TRBV29-1,NA,TRBD1,TRBJ2-3,CSVELGQGGDDTQYF,TGCAGCGTTGAACTGGGACAGGGAGGAGACGATACGCAGTATTTT
TRBV29-1,NA,NA,TRBJ1-1,CSVDRRDTNTEAFF,TGCAGCGTTGACCGCCGGGATACGAACACTGAAGCTTTCTTT
TRBV20-1,NA,NA,TRBJ2-7,CSVASSYNEQYF,TGCAGTGTTGCCAGCTCCTACAATGAGCAGTACTTC
TRBV12-3/TRBV12-4,NA,NA,TRBJ2-1,CASSLSGGNYNEQFF,TGTGCCAGCAGTTTATCTGGGGGAAACTACAATGAGCAGTTCTTC
TRBV7-3,NA,TRBD2,TRBJ2-2,CASSLIGLLAGNTGELFF,TGTGCCAGCAGCTTAATCGGTCTGCTAGCGGGGAACACCGGGGAGCTGTTTTTT
TRBV6-1,few,TRBD2,TRBJ2-5,CASSEVLAGDEETQYF,TGTGCCAGCAGTGAAGTACTAGCGGGAGATGAAGAGACCCAGTACTTC
TRBV7-9,NA,NA,TRBJ2-7,CASSSTSDKGFQYF,TGTGCCAGCAGCTCAACGTCGGATAAGGGCTTCCAGTACTTC
TRBV6-1,few,TRBD2,TRBJ2-1,CAGSRILTKTSGSLNEQFF,TGTGCCGGATCCCGGATCTTAACGAAGACTAGCGGGAGTTTGAATGAGCAGTTCTTC
TRBV11-3,many,NA,TRBJ2-1,CASSLVLARKSSYNEQFF,TGTGCCAGCAGCTTAGTCTTGGCGCGGAAGAGCTCCTACAATGAGCAGTTCTTC
TRBV7-9,NA,TRBD2,TRBJ2-1,CASTIPRELATNEQFF,TGTGCCAGCACCATACCCAGGGAACTAGCGACGAATGAGCAGTTCTTC
TRBV9,NA,NA,TRBJ1-1,CASSVVCGNTEAFF,TGTGCCAGCAGCGTAGTGTGTGGGAATACTGAAGCTTTCTTT
TRBV28,NA,TRBD1,TRBJ2-6,CASSGTGSAGANVLTF,TGTGCCAGCTCCGGGACAGGGTCAGCTGGGGCCAACGTCCTGACTTTC
TRBV20-1,once,NA,TRBJ2-1,CSARDEGTQETQFF,TGCAGTGCTAGAGATGAGGGTACCCAAGAGACCCAGTTCTTC
TRBV4-3,NA,NA,TRBJ1-2,CASSQAGGIGYGYTF,TGCGCCAGCAGCCAAGCCGGGGGCATAGGCTATGGCTACACCTTC
TRBV5-1,few,NA,TRBJ2-7,CASSLDSKSSYEQYF,TGCGCCAGCAGCTTGGACAGCAAGAGCTCCTACGAGCAGTACTTC
TRBV7-9,NA,NA,TRBJ1-6,CASSDQGINSPLHF,TGTGCCAGCAGCGATCAGGGAATCAATTCACCCCTCCACTTT
TRBV12-3/TRBV12-4,NA,NA,TRBJ2-1,CASSSDRSPYSEQFF,TGTGCCAGCAGTTCCGACAGGTCCCCCTACAGTGAGCAGTTCTTC
TRBV12-3/TRBV12-4,NA,NA,TRBJ1-4,CASSFVANQQLFF,TGTGCCAGCAGTTTCGTGGCAAACCAGCAACTGTTTTTT
TRBV24-1,few,NA,TRBJ2-3,CATSDPTTDTQYF,TGTGCCACCAGTGATCCCACCACAGATACGCAGTATTTT
TRBV10-3,NA,TRBD2,TRBJ2-7,CAIGSGLAGSYEQYF,TGTGCCATCGGTTCGGGACTAGCGGGGAGCTACGAGCAGTACTTC
TRBV14,NA,NA,TRBJ1-1,CASSQARQLLNTEAFF,TGTGCCAGCAGCCAGGCACGACAGCTTTTGAACACTGAAGCTTTCTTT
TRBV7-8,NA,NA,TRBJ2-1,CASSLAGPRNEQFF,TGTGCCAGCAGCTTAGCGGGTCCTAGGAATGAGCAGTTCTTC
TRBV7-8,few,TRBD1,TRBJ1-1,CASSPPRQGGTEAFF,TGTGCCAGCAGCCCGCCGAGACAGGGGGGGACTGAAGCTTTCTTT
TRBV6-5,NA,TRBD2,TRBJ2-1,CASSYGSSGMAYNEQFF,TGTGCCAGCAGTTACGGGTCTAGCGGGATGGCCTACAATGAGCAGTTCTTC
TRBV2,NA,TRBD1,TRBJ2-1,CASRARSGTGFNEQFF,TGTGCCAGCAGAGCACGATCCGGGACAGGGTTCAATGAGCAGTTCTTC
TRBV7-3,many,NA,TRBJ2-1,CASSLLGGPYNEQFF,TGTGCCAGCAGCTTGTTGGGGGGCCCCTACAATGAGCAGTTCTTC
TRBV2,few,NA,TRBJ2-1,CASSAPNEQFF,TGTGCCAGCAGTGCCCCAAATGAGCAGTTCTTC
TRBV13,once,NA,TRBJ2-7,CASKAGGIVYEQYF,TGTGCCAGCAAGGCAGGGGGGATCGTGTACGAGCAGTACTTC
TRBV5-4,NA,NA,TRBJ2-5,CASSLKGVETQYF,TGTGCCAGCAGCTTGAAAGGCGTGGAGACCCAGTACTTC
TRBV4-3,many,TRBD1,TRBJ1-2,CASSRGLGTGSNYGYTF,TGCGCCAGCAGCCGAGGCTTAGGGACAGGTTCCAACTATGGCTACACCTTC
TRBV28,many,NA,TRBJ2-5,CASRLVNEETQYF,TGTGCCAGTCGGCTCGTGAATGAAGAGACCCAGTACTTC
TRBV28,NA,TRBD2,TRBJ2-5,CASIGPGLALQETQYF,TGTGCCAGCATAGGCCCGGGACTAGCACTTCAAGAGACCCAGTACTTC
TRBV7-2,few,TRBD2,TRBJ2-1,CASIFIAGGGNEQFF,TGTGCCAGCATCTTTATAGCGGGGGGCGGCAATGAGCAGTTCTTC